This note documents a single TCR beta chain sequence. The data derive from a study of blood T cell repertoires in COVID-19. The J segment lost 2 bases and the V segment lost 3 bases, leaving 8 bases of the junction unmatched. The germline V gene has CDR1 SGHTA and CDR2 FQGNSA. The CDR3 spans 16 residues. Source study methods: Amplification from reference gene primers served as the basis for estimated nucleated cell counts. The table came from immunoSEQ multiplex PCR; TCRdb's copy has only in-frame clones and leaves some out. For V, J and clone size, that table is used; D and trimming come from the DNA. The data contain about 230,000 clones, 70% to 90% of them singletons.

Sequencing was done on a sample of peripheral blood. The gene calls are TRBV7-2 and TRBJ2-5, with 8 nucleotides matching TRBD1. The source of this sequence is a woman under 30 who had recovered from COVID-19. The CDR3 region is CASSLEDRGLQETQYF. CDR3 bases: TGTGCCAGCAGCTTGGAAGACAGGGGTCTACAAGAGACCCAGTACTTC. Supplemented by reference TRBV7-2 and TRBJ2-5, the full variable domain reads GAGVSQSPSNKVTEKGKDVELRCDPISGHTALYWYRQSLGQGLEFLIYFQGNSAPDKSGLPSDRFSAERTGGSVSTLTIQRTQQEDSAVYLCASSLEDRGLQETQYFGPGTRLLVL.